This is a list of T cell receptor beta chains from one sample in a study of CD8 T cells in Susac syndrome. TCRdb itself ran the immunoSEQ multiplex PCR reads through MiXCR, one entry per CDR3 protein. The sample holds about 69,000 distinct CDR3 sequences, around nine tenths seen once. Sequenced input: CD8+ T cells from PBMCs. The receptors derive from a human donor with multiple sclerosis. Each CDR3 is given with its conserved first and last residue. A D gene is named only where the DNA matches it firmly. Where a row states a size, it is once, few, many or the class of an expanded clone; other rows omit it.

clone_size: NA; j_call: TRBJ2-1; d_call: TRBD2; v_call: TRBV7-2; cdr3_nt: TGTGCCAGCAGCAAAGAAGCGGGGGACCTCCCCTACAATGAGCAGTTCTTC; cdr3_aa: CASSKEAGDLPYNEQFF
clone_size: once; j_call: TRBJ2-3; d_call: TRBD2; v_call: TRBV5-1; cdr3_nt: TGCGCCAGCAGCTTGGCCGGGGGGGGGCCTTCCACAGATACGCAGTATTTT; cdr3_aa: CASSLAGGGPSTDTQYF
clone_size: NA; j_call: TRBJ2-1; d_call: TRBD2; v_call: TRBV24-1; cdr3_nt: TGTGCCACCAGTGATTTGGACGCGGGAGGACCTTACAATGAGCAGTTCTTC; cdr3_aa: CATSDLDAGGPYNEQFF
clone_size: once; j_call: TRBJ2-1; d_call: NA; v_call: TRBV14; cdr3_nt: TGTGCCAGCAGCCTACAGGGCCGCTCCTACAATGAGCAGTTCTTC; cdr3_aa: CASSLQGRSYNEQFF
clone_size: NA; j_call: TRBJ2-7; d_call: NA; v_call: TRBV27; cdr3_nt: TGTGCCAGCAGTTTATCGCTCTCCTACGAGCAGTACTTC; cdr3_aa: CASSLSLSYEQYF
clone_size: NA; j_call: TRBJ2-7; d_call: NA; v_call: TRBV10-2; cdr3_nt: TGCGCCAGCAGTTCCCTGAGTGAAGCCTACGAGCAGTACTTC; cdr3_aa: CASSSLSEAYEQYF
clone_size: NA; j_call: TRBJ2-5; d_call: TRBD2; v_call: TRBV7-7; cdr3_nt: TGTGCCAGCAGCCCTTCTGCGGGGGTCCAAGAGACCCAGTACTTC; cdr3_aa: CASSPSAGVQETQYF
clone_size: NA; j_call: TRBJ1-1; d_call: NA; v_call: TRBV28; cdr3_nt: TGTGCCAGCATGTCCAGGGTAAACACTGAAGCTTTCTTT; cdr3_aa: CASMSRVNTEAFF
clone_size: NA; j_call: TRBJ1-4; d_call: TRBD1; v_call: TRBV28; cdr3_nt: TGTGCCAGCAGCCAGACAGGGAGCATGGAAAAACTGTTTTTT; cdr3_aa: CASSQTGSMEKLFF
clone_size: once; j_call: TRBJ2-1; d_call: NA; v_call: TRBV7-9; cdr3_nt: TGTGCCAGCAGCCCCCGACAGAGCTCCTACAATGAGCAGTTCTTC; cdr3_aa: CASSPRQSSYNEQFF
clone_size: NA; j_call: TRBJ1-1; d_call: NA; v_call: TRBV2; cdr3_nt: TGTGCCAGCCGGGACACCAACATGAACACTGAAGCTTTCTTT; cdr3_aa: CASRDTNMNTEAFF
clone_size: NA; j_call: TRBJ2-1; d_call: NA; v_call: TRBV4-1; cdr3_nt: TGCGCCAGCAGTTACATTATCCGAGGCGGGACTTATAATGAGCAGTTCTTC; cdr3_aa: CASSYIIRGGTYNEQFF
clone_size: NA; j_call: TRBJ2-7; d_call: TRBD1; v_call: TRBV6-2/TRBV6-3; cdr3_nt: TGTGCCAGCAGTCAACCGGGACAGGGGGCGTACGAGCAGTACTTC; cdr3_aa: CASSQPGQGAYEQYF
clone_size: NA; j_call: TRBJ1-4; d_call: NA; v_call: TRBV7-9; cdr3_nt: TGTGCCAGCAGCTTATGGAATGAAAAACTGTTTTTT; cdr3_aa: CASSLWNEKLFF
clone_size: NA; j_call: TRBJ1-5; d_call: NA; v_call: TRBV27; cdr3_nt: TGTGCCAGCAGTTTAATTGGGGGAAGGGGCAATCAGCCCCAGCATTTT; cdr3_aa: CASSLIGGRGNQPQHF
clone_size: once; j_call: TRBJ1-1; d_call: NA; v_call: TRBV14; cdr3_nt: TGTGCCAGCAGCCAAGGGGGGACGGTGATAGCTTTCTTT; cdr3_aa: CASSQGGTVIAFF
clone_size: NA; j_call: TRBJ1-2; d_call: NA; v_call: TRBV5-6; cdr3_nt: TGTGCCAGCAGCTCGGACAGCGGCGGGGCGGGAGGCTACACCTTC; cdr3_aa: CASSSDSGGAGGYTF
clone_size: few; j_call: TRBJ1-1; d_call: NA; v_call: TRBV4-1; cdr3_nt: TGCGCCAGCAGCCAAGAAGGGCAGGGGAGAACTGAAGCTTTCTTT; cdr3_aa: CASSQEGQGRTEAFF
clone_size: NA; j_call: TRBJ2-5; d_call: TRBD2; v_call: TRBV7-8; cdr3_nt: TGTGCCAGCAGCTCCGGACTAGTTGGAGAGACCCAGTACTTC; cdr3_aa: CASSSGLVGETQYF
clone_size: few; j_call: TRBJ2-1; d_call: NA; v_call: TRBV12-3/TRBV12-4; cdr3_nt: TGTGCCAGCAGTTTGGTGGGTGAGCAGTTCTTC; cdr3_aa: CASSLVGEQFF
clone_size: NA; j_call: TRBJ2-7; d_call: NA; v_call: TRBV6-2/TRBV6-3; cdr3_nt: TGTGCCAGCAGTTACGAGGGGACTTCATCCTACGAGCAGTACTTC; cdr3_aa: CASSYEGTSSYEQYF
clone_size: NA; j_call: TRBJ2-7; d_call: NA; v_call: TRBV3-1; cdr3_nt: TGTGCCAGCAGCCAAGATGGTCCCTTCTCCTACGAGCAGTACTTC; cdr3_aa: CASSQDGPFSYEQYF
clone_size: once; j_call: TRBJ2-2; d_call: NA; v_call: TRBV7-3; cdr3_nt: TGTGCCAGCAGCTACCCGGGGCCTGGAGGGGACACCGGGGAGCTGTTTTTT; cdr3_aa: CASSYPGPGGDTGELFF
clone_size: NA; j_call: TRBJ2-7; d_call: NA; v_call: TRBV27; cdr3_nt: TGTGCCAGCAGCCCTGGACTAAGCCCCTACGAGCAGTACTTC; cdr3_aa: CASSPGLSPYEQYF
clone_size: NA; j_call: TRBJ2-7; d_call: NA; v_call: TRBV4-1; cdr3_nt: TGCGCCAGCAGCCACGGACCGGTGGGGGTCTACGAGCAGTACTTC; cdr3_aa: CASSHGPVGVYEQYF
clone_size: NA; j_call: TRBJ2-5; d_call: TRBD1; v_call: TRBV28; cdr3_nt: TGTGCCAGCAGTTTAATGGACAGGGGGTCCCAAGAGACCCAGTACTTC; cdr3_aa: CASSLMDRGSQETQYF
clone_size: NA; j_call: TRBJ1-2; d_call: NA; v_call: TRBV5-6; cdr3_nt: TGTGCCAGCAGTTTTACAGGGAGTACCTATGGCTACACCTTC; cdr3_aa: CASSFTGSTYGYTF
clone_size: NA; j_call: TRBJ2-1; d_call: TRBD2; v_call: TRBV20-1; cdr3_nt: TGCAGTGCTAGAGGACTCTCGGGGCGGGGGGGCCCCAGGCAGTTCTTC; cdr3_aa: CSARGLSGRGGPRQFF
clone_size: NA; j_call: TRBJ1-4; d_call: NA; v_call: TRBV4-1; cdr3_nt: TGCGCCAGCAGCCAACGGGACGGGACAACTAATGAAAAACTGTTTTTT; cdr3_aa: CASSQRDGTTNEKLFF
clone_size: NA; j_call: TRBJ2-7; d_call: NA; v_call: TRBV10-2; cdr3_nt: TGCGCCAGCACGAGGGGGAACGAGCAGTACTTC; cdr3_aa: CASTRGNEQYF
clone_size: NA; j_call: TRBJ2-3; d_call: TRBD2; v_call: TRBV6-2/TRBV6-3; cdr3_nt: TGTGCCAGCAGTTCCGGGACTAGCGGGAAATCAGATACGCAGTATTTT; cdr3_aa: CASSSGTSGKSDTQYF
clone_size: NA; j_call: TRBJ2-7; d_call: TRBD2; v_call: TRBV27; cdr3_nt: TGTGCCAGCAGTTCCGGACTAGCCTCCTACGAGCAGTACTTC; cdr3_aa: CASSSGLASYEQYF
clone_size: NA; j_call: TRBJ2-7; d_call: NA; v_call: TRBV5-6; cdr3_nt: TGTGCCAGCAGCCGGGGCTCCTACGAGCAGTACTTC; cdr3_aa: CASSRGSYEQYF
clone_size: NA; j_call: TRBJ1-2; d_call: TRBD1; v_call: TRBV4-1; cdr3_nt: TGCGCCAGCAGCCAACCGCTGGACAGGAGCTATGGCTACACCTTC; cdr3_aa: CASSQPLDRSYGYTF
clone_size: NA; j_call: TRBJ1-1; d_call: NA; v_call: TRBV5-6; cdr3_nt: TGTGCCAGCAGCCTGGGGAAGTATGAAGCTTTCTTT; cdr3_aa: CASSLGKYEAFF
clone_size: NA; j_call: TRBJ2-7; d_call: NA; v_call: TRBV7-9; cdr3_nt: TGTGCCAGCAGCCGAGGGAATGGCGAGCAGTACTTC; cdr3_aa: CASSRGNGEQYF
clone_size: NA; j_call: TRBJ1-3; d_call: NA; v_call: TRBV14; cdr3_nt: TGTGCCAGCAGCCGTCCGTCGGTAGCTGGAAACACCATATATTTT; cdr3_aa: CASSRPSVAGNTIYF
clone_size: NA; j_call: TRBJ1-3; d_call: NA; v_call: TRBV13; cdr3_nt: TGTGCCAGCAGCTCCCAGGGAGCTGGAAACACCATATATTTT; cdr3_aa: CASSSQGAGNTIYF
clone_size: NA; j_call: TRBJ2-1; d_call: NA; v_call: TRBV28; cdr3_nt: TGTGCCAGCAGTCCACTTCCAGGTGAGCAGTTCTTC; cdr3_aa: CASSPLPGEQFF
clone_size: NA; j_call: TRBJ2-2; d_call: NA; v_call: TRBV5-1; cdr3_nt: TGCGCCAGCAGCTTACATAGGGTGCTACGAACCGGGGAGCTGTTTTTT; cdr3_aa: CASSLHRVLRTGELFF
clone_size: NA; j_call: TRBJ2-1; d_call: TRBD2; v_call: TRBV20-1; cdr3_nt: TGCAGTGCAGAAAGCGGGGGGCCTCCCTACAATGAGCAGTTCTTC; cdr3_aa: CSAESGGPPYNEQFF
clone_size: NA; j_call: TRBJ2-2; d_call: NA; v_call: TRBV6-2/TRBV6-3; cdr3_nt: TGTGCCAGCAGTTTGGGCTCGTGGAACACCGGGGAGCTGTTTTTT; cdr3_aa: CASSLGSWNTGELFF
clone_size: NA; j_call: TRBJ2-3; d_call: TRBD1; v_call: TRBV6-5; cdr3_nt: TGTGCCAGCAGTTTGACAGGGAAAGATACGCAGTATTTT; cdr3_aa: CASSLTGKDTQYF
clone_size: NA; j_call: TRBJ1-1; d_call: TRBD1; v_call: TRBV7-8; cdr3_nt: TGTGCCAGCAGCCTCTTGGGACAGGGGAATACTGAAGCTTTCTTT; cdr3_aa: CASSLLGQGNTEAFF
clone_size: NA; j_call: TRBJ2-2; d_call: NA; v_call: TRBV3-1; cdr3_nt: TGTGCCAGCAGCCCCCATCGAGGGGGACGGGTTGACGGGGAGCTGTTTTTT; cdr3_aa: CASSPHRGGRVDGELFF
clone_size: NA; j_call: TRBJ2-2; d_call: NA; v_call: TRBV6-2/TRBV6-3; cdr3_nt: TGTGCCAGCAGTTCCTCCGGGGAGCTGTTTTTT; cdr3_aa: CASSSSGELFF
clone_size: NA; j_call: TRBJ1-2; d_call: NA; v_call: TRBV20-1; cdr3_nt: TGCAGTGCTAGGGTATTAGGGTCCCCGGTTAACTATGGCTACACCTTC; cdr3_aa: CSARVLGSPVNYGYTF
clone_size: NA; j_call: TRBJ1-2; d_call: TRBD1; v_call: TRBV30; cdr3_nt: TGTGCCTGGAGTGTAGGGACAGGCGATGGCTACACCTTC; cdr3_aa: CAWSVGTGDGYTF
clone_size: few; j_call: TRBJ1-3; d_call: NA; v_call: TRBV5-4; cdr3_nt: TGTGCCAGCAGCTTGGCCGGGGGAAACACCATATATTTT; cdr3_aa: CASSLAGGNTIYF
clone_size: NA; j_call: TRBJ2-2; d_call: NA; v_call: TRBV6-5; cdr3_nt: TGTGCCAGCAGTTACAGGACCGGGGAGCTGTTTTTT; cdr3_aa: CASSYRTGELFF